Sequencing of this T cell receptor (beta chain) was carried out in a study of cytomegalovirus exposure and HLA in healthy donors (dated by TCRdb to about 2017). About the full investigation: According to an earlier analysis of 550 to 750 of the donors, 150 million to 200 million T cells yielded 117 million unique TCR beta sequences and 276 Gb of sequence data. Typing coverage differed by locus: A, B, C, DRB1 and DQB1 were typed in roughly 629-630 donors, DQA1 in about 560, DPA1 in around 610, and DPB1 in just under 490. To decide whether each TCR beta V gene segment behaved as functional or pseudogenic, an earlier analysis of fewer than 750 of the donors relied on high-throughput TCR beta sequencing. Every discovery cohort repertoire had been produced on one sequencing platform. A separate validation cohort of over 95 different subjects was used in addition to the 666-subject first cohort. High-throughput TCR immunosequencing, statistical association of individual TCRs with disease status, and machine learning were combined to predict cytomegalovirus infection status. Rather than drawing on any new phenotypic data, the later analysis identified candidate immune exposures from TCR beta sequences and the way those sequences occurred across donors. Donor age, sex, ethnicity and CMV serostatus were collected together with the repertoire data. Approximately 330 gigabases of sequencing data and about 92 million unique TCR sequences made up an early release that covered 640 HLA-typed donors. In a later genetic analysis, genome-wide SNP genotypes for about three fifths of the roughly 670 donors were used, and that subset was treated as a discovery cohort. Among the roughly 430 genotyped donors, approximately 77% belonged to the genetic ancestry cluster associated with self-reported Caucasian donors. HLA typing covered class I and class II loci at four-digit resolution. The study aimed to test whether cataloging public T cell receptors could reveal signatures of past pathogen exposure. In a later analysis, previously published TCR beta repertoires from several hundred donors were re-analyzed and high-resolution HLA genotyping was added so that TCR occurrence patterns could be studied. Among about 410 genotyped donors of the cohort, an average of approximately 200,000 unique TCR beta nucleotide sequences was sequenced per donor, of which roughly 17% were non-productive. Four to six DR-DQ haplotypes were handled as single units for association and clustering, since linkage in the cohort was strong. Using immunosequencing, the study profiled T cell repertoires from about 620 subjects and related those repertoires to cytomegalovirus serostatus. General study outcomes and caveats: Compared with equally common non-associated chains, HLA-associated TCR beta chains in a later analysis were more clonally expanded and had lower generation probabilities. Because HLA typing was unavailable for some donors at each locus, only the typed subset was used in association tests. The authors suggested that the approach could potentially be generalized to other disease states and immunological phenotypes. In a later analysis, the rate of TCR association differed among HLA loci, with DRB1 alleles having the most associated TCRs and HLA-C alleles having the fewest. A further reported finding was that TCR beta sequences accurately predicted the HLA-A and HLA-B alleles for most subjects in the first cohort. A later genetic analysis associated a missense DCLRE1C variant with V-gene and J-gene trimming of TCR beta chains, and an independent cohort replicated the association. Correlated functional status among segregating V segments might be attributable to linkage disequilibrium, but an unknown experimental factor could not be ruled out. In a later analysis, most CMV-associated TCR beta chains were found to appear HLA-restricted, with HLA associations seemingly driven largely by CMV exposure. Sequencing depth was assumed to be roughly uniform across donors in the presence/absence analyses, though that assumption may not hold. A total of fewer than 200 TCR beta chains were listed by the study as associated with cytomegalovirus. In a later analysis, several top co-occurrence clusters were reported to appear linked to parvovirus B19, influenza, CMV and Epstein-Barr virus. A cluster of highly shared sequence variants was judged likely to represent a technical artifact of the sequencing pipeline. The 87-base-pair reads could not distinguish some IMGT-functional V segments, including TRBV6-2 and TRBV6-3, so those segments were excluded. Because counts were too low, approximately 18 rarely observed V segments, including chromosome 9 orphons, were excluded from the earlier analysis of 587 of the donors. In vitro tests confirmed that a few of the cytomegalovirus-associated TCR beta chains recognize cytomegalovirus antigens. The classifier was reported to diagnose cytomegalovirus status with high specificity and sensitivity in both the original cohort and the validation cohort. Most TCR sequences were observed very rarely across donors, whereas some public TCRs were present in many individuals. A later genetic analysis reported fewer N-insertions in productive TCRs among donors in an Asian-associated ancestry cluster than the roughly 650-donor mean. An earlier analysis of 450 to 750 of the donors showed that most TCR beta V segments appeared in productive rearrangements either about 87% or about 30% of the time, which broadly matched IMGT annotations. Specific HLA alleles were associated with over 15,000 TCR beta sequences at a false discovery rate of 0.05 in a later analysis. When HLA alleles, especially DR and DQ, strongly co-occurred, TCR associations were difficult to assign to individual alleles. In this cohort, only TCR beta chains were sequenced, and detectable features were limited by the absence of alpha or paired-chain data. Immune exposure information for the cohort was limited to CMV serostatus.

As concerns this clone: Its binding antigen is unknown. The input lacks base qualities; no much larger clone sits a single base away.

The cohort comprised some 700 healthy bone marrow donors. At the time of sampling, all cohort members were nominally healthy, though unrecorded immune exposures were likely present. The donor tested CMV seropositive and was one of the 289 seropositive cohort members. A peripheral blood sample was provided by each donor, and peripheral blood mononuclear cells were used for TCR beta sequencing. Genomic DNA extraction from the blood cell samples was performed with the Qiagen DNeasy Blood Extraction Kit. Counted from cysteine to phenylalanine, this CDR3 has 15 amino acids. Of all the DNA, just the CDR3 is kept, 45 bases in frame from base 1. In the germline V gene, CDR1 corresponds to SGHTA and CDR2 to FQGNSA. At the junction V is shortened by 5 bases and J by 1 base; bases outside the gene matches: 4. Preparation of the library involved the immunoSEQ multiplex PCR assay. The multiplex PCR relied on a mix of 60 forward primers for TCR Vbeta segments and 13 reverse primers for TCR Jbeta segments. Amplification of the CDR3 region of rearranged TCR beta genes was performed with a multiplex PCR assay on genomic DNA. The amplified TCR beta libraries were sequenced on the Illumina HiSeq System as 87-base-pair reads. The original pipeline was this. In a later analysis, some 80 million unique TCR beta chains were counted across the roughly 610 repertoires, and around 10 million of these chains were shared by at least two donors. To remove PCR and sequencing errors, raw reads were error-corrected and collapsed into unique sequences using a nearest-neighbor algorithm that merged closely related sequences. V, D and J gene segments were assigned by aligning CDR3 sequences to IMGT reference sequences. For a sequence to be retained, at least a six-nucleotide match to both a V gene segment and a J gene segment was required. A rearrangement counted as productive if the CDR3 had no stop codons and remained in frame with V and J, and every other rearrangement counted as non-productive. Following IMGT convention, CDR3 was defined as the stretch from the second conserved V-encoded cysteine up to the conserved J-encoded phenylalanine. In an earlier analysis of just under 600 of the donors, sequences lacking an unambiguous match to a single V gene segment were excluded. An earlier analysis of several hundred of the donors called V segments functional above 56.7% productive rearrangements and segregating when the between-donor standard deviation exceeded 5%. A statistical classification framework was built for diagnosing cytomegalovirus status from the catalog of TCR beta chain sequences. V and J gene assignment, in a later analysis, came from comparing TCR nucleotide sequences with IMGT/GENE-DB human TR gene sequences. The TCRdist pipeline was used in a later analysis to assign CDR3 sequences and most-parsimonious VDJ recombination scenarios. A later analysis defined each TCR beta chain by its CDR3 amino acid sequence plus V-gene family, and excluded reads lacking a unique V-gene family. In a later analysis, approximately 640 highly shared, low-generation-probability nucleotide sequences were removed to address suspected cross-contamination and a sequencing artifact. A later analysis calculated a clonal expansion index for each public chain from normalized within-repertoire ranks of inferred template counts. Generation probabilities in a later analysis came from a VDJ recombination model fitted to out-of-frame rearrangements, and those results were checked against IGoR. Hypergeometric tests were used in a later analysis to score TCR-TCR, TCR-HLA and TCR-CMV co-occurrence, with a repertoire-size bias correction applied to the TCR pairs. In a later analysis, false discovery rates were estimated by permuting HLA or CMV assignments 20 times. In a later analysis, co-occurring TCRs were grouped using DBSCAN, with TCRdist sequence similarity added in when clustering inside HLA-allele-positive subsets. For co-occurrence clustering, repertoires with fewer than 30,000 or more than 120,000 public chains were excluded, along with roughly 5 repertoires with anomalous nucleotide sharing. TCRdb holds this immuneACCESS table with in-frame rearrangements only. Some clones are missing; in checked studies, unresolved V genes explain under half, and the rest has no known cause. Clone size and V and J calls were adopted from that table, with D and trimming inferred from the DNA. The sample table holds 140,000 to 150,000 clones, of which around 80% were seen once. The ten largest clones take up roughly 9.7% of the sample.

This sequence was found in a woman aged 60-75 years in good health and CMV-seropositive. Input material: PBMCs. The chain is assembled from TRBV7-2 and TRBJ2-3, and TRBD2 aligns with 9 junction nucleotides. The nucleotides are TGTGCCAGCAGCACCCGGACTAGCGGCACAGATACGCAGTATTTT. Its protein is CASSTRTSGTDTQYF.